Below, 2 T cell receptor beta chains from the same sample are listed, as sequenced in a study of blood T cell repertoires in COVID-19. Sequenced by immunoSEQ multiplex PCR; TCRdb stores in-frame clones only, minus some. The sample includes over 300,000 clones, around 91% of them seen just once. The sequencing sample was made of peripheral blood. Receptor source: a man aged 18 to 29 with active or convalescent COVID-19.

CDR3 residues: CASREGTFNSPLHF. CDR3 nucleotides: TGTGCCAGCAGGGAAGGGACTTTCAATTCACCCCTCCACTTT. J is TRBJ1-6 and V is TRBV6-4, with TRBD1 as a possible D gene (5 bases). The germline CDR1 and CDR2 sequences are MRHNA and SNTAGT. There are 14 residues in the CDR3. V was pared by 6 bases and J by 7 bases, with 13 bases between.

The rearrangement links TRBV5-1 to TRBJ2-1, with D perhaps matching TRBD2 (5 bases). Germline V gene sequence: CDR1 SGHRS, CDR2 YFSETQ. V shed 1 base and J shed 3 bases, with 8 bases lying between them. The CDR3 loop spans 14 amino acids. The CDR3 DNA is TGCGCCAGCAGCTTGCCGGGGAACTACAATGAGCAGTTCTTC. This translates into CASSLPGNYNEQFF.